These 27 T cell receptor beta chains came from one sample sequenced in a study of T cells in women clearing cervical HPV infection. Sequenced by immunoSEQ multiplex PCR; TCRdb stores in-frame clones only, minus some. Its listing shows tens of thousands of clones. Sequencing input: blood buffy coat. The receptor set was obtained from a woman aged 18 to 75 with a cervical HPV16 infection that either progressed to CIN3+ or cleared (not recorded which).

The CDR3 bases that were read are TGCAGTGCTAGTGTTTCCGCCACGGGCACAGATACG. This encodes CSASVSATGTDT. The complete CDR3 protein is CSASVSATGTDTQYF. V is TRBV20-1 and J is TRBJ2-3; D is undetermined. The CDR3 goes on 3 residues after the read ends, and that part is filled in from the germline J gene. Germline lookup yields CDR1 DFQATT and CDR2 SNEGSKA (reference sequence). The CDR3 is 15 amino acids. V lost 3 bases and J lost 1, with 14 bases in between.

A note on this clone: The read is 3 residues too short to cover the CDR3 end, so that end is filled in from the germline J gene. This rearrangement joins TRBV18 to TRBJ2-1; 10 bases are shared with TRBD1. Germline V gene lookup returns CDR1 KGHSH and CDR2 LQKENI. With V trimmed by 3 bases and J by 9 bases, 14 bases remained unmatched. CDR3 length equals 17 residues. Incomplete CDR3 DNA: TGTGCCAGCTCACCGTTGACCGGGACAGGGGAAGGAGCTGAG. Amino acid sequence: CASSPLTGTGEGAE. In full, the CDR3 reads CASSPLTGTGEGAEQFF. The full variable domain, with the rest looked up from reference TRBV18 and TRBJ2-1, is NAGVMQNPRHLVRRRGQEARLRCSPMKGHSHVYWYRQLPEEGLKFMVYLQKENIIDESGMPKERFSAEFPKEGPSILRIQQVVRGDSAAYFCASSPLTGTGEGAEQFFGPGTRLTVL.

Turning to this clone: The read halts 3 residues ahead of the CDR3 end, with the missing end drawn from the germline J gene. The chain joins TRBV6-1 to TRBJ2-7; D not resolved. Trimming pared 2 bases from V and 2 bases from J, leaving 10 bases between. CDR3 length: 14 amino acids. The germline CDR1 and CDR2 sequences are MNHNS and SASEGT. The part of the CDR3 DNA that was read is TGTGCCAGCAGTGAATCCGGTAGAGCCTACGAG. It codes for CASSESGRAYE. The whole CDR3 sequence is CASSESGRAYEQYF.

As regards this clone: The CDR3 end falls 3 residues outside the read, so it is completed with the germline J gene. J is TRBJ1-2 and V is TRBV7-9; D unresolved. The V gene's germline CDR1 is SEHNR and CDR2 FQNEAQ (reference sequence). The CDR3 consists of 14 residues. The part of the CDR3 DNA that was read is TGTGCCAGCAGCATCATGTCGGGGAGTTACGAC. This encodes CASSIMSGSYD. The whole CDR3 reads CASSIMSGSYDYTF.

Worth noting for this clone: The CDR3 extends 3 residues past the end of the read, so its final part is completed from the germline J gene. This chain uses TRBV5-1 with TRBJ1-1; 10 bases fit TRBD1. Germline V CDR1 and CDR2: SGHRS, YFSETQ. The length of the CDR3 is 13 residues. The CDR3 spells CASSGGQGRAAFF. The CDR3 DNA, read in part, is TGCGCCAGCAGCGGGGGACAGGGGCGGGCA.

On this clone: The read ends 3 residues before the CDR3 terminus; that terminus is restored from the germline J gene. The chain links TRBV2 to TRBJ2-2; 14 bases map to TRBD2. V was pared by 8 bases and J by 9 bases, with 8 bases of the junction left unmatched. Germline assignment: CDR1 SNHLY and CDR2 FYNNEI. This CDR3 comprises 15 residues. The CDR3 spells CASRVGLAGGRELFF. The sequenced CDR3 bases are TGTGCCAGCCGAGTTGGACTAGCGGGGGGAAGGGAG.

CDR3 sequence: CASSQRQGFTEAFF. CDR3 DNA, as far as it was read: TGTGCCAGCAGCCAAAGACAGGGCTTCACTGAA. The chain links TRBV7-9 to TRBJ1-1, with TRBD1 matching 7 bases. The observed sequence ends 3 residues before the CDR3 terminus, with the missing tail filled in from the germline J gene. This CDR3 is built from 14 residues. Germline trimming cut 5 bases from V and 4 bases from J; bases unmatched to any gene: 7. Looked up from germline, CDR1 is SEHNR and CDR2 is FQNEAQ (reference sequence).

Remarks on this clone: The read ends 3 residues before the CDR3 terminus; that terminus is restored from the germline J gene. J is TRBJ2-7 and V is TRBV20-1, with 13 bases lining up with TRBD2. CDR1 is DFQATT, CDR2 SNEGSKA, per germline (reference sequence). V lost 5 bases, J lost 4 bases, and 5 bases stayed unmatched. The CDR3 runs 14 residues. The CDR3 sequence is CSALGTSGTYEQYF. CDR3 bases read: TGCAGTGCTTTAGGGACTAGCGGGACTTACGAG.

Concerning this clone itself: The read stops 3 residues short of the end of the CDR3; the missing end is completed from the germline J gene. The rearrangement links TRBV7-3 to TRBJ2-1; 11 bases fit TRBD2. The CDR3 length is 15 residues. The germline CDR1 and CDR2 sequences are SGHTA and FQGTGA. V shed 5 bases, J shed 9 bases, and the junction held 9 bases outside the gene matches. The covered CDR3 bases are TGTGCCAGCAGCGTCACTAGCGGGAGTCTGGGTGAG. This sequence encodes CASSVTSGSLGE. The CDR3, in full, reads CASSVTSGSLGEQFF.

Comments on this clone: The read gets to within 3 residues of the CDR3 end, and the germline J gene fills in the rest. The chain employs TRBV7-2 and TRBJ1-1; D ambiguous. The germline gives CDR1 SGHTA, CDR2 FQGNSA. Trimming pared 3 bases from V and 1 base from J, leaving 12 bases between. There are 15 residues in the CDR3. Partial CDR3 DNA: TGTGCCAGCAGCTTGACTTCCTCGAGGAACACTGAA. Its protein is CASSLTSSRNTE. The whole CDR3 sequence reads CASSLTSSRNTEAFF.

A note on this clone: The CDR3 end lies 3 residues beyond the end of the read and is filled in from the germline J gene. The chain recombines TRBV30 with TRBJ2-7, with TRBD1 matching 12 bases. The CDR3 runs 15 residues. The junction had 9 bases not matched to a gene; V was cut back by 4 bases and J by 5 bases. Germline values: CDR1 GTSNPN, CDR2 SVGIG (reference sequence). The part of the CDR3 DNA that was read is TGTGCCTGGACAGGAGGGGGACAGGGGGCCAACGAG. Amino acid sequence: CAWTGGGQGANE. The CDR3, in full, reads CAWTGGGQGANEQYF.

CDR3: CASSSTGFPYEQYF. CDR3 bases read: TGCGCCAGCAGCTCCACGGGGTTCCCCTACGAG. The genes are TRBV5-1 and TRBJ2-7; D is perhaps TRBD2 (5 bases). The sequence runs out 3 residues before the end of the CDR3; the remainder is reconstructed from the germline J gene. The germline V gene encodes CDR1 SGHRS and CDR2 YFSETQ. This CDR3 has 14 residues. Between the trimmed V and J ends, which lost 3 bases and 2 bases, there was a span of 12 bases. Full variable domain (rest looked up from reference TRBV5-1 and TRBJ2-7): KAGVTQTPRYLIKTRGQQVTLSCSPISGHRSVSWYQQTPGQGLQFLFEYFSETQRNKGNFPGRFSGRQFSNSRSEMNVSTLELGDSALYLCASSSTGFPYEQYFGPGTRLTVT.

Details on this clone: The read ends 3 residues early relative to the CDR3; the germline J gene fills the gap. The gene calls are TRBV13 and TRBJ2-7; D unresolved. Germline V gene lookup returns CDR1 PRHDT and CDR2 FYEKMQ (reference sequence). V lost 3 bases, J lost 2 bases, and 8 bases lay in between. The length of the CDR3 is 13 residues. CDR3 DNA (partial): TGTGCCAGCAGCTTCCCCGCAGCCTACGAG. This sequence encodes CASSFPAAYE. The complete CDR3 protein is CASSFPAAYEQYF.

In regard to this clone: With the read ending 3 residues before the CDR3 end, the germline J gene is used to fill in that end. The chain recombines TRBV5-1 with TRBJ2-5; D unresolved. Trimming took off 3 bases at V and 2 bases at J, with 8 bases between the two ends. CDR3 size: 13 residues. Germline V CDR1 and CDR2: SGHRS, YFSETQ. The sequenced CDR3 bases are TGCGCCAGCAGCTACTATACGCAAGAGACC. This encodes CASSYYTQET. The CDR3 reads in full as CASSYYTQETQYF.

With respect to this clone: The observed sequence ends 3 residues before the CDR3 terminus, with the missing tail filled in from the germline J gene. The chain employs TRBV19 and TRBJ2-1; 12 bases are shared with TRBD2. The CDR3 totals 17 residues. Trimming took 6 bases from V and 7 from J; bases not matched to a gene: 13. CDR1 and CDR2 from the germline V gene are LNHDA and SQIVND (reference sequence). Incomplete CDR3 DNA: TGTGCCAGTAGCCCCTCGCGAAGACTAGCGGGAGTGAATGAG. This codes for CASSPSRRLAGVNE. The CDR3 as a whole reads CASSPSRRLAGVNEQFF.

Comments on this clone: Sequencing ends 3 residues short of the CDR3 end; the germline J gene provides the rest. The rearrangement uses TRBV2 and TRBJ2-5; D uncertain. Trimming removed 4 bases from V and 5 bases from J, with 11 bases in between. The CDR3 consists of 13 residues. Germline V gene sequence: CDR1 SNHLY, CDR2 FYNNEI. The CDR3 is CASSVMGAETQYF. Incomplete CDR3 DNA: TGTGCCAGCAGTGTGATGGGCGCCGAGACC.

Note on this clone: From the germline J gene comes the end of the CDR3, since the read stops 3 residues before it. The J gene is TRBJ2-5, the V gene TRBV2; possibly TRBD2 for D (6 bases). Trimming removed 8 bases from V and 2 bases from J, with 9 bases in between. Per the germline V gene, CDR1 is SNHLY and CDR2 is FYNNEI. CDR3 size: 12 residues. The part of the CDR3 DNA that was read is TGTGCCAGCGGGGGGTTGCAAGAGACC. It specifies CASGGLQET. The CDR3 reads in full as CASGGLQETQYF.

For this clone: The sequence runs out 3 residues before the end of the CDR3; the remainder is reconstructed from the germline J gene. The chain recombines TRBV7-2 with TRBJ2-7; D possibly corresponds to TRBD2 (5 bases). CDR3 length: 14 amino acids. The V and J ends lost 2 bases and 0 bases respectively, with 8 bases between them. Germline loops: CDR1 SGHTA, CDR2 FQGNSA. CDR3 sequence reads: CASSLTGVSYEQYF. The sequenced part of the CDR3 DNA is TGTGCCAGCAGCTTAACCGGGGTCTCCTACGAG.

Notes on this clone: The CDR3 goes on 3 residues after the read ends, and that part is filled in from the germline J gene. V gene TRBV20-1 combines with J gene TRBJ2-1, with D uncertain. The germline gives CDR1 DFQATT, CDR2 SNEGSKA (reference sequence). V lost 6 bases and J lost 7, with 13 bases in between. CDR3 length: 12 residues. This chain's CDR3 is CSAPQFTNEQFF. Partial CDR3 DNA: TGCAGTGCCCCACAGTTTACGAATGAG.

Concerning this clone: The observed sequence ends 3 residues before the CDR3 terminus, with the missing tail filled in from the germline J gene. The chain links TRBV7-2 to TRBJ1-2; 7 bases are shared with TRBD1. The CDR3 is made up of 13 amino acids. Looked up from germline, CDR1 is SGHTA and CDR2 is FQGNSA. CDR3: CASSTGERETYTF. CDR3 DNA, as far as it was read: TGTGCCAGCAGTACAGGGGAGAGGGAGACC.

As concerns this clone: The CDR3 end lies 3 residues beyond the end of the read and is filled in from the germline J gene. The genes are TRBV2 and TRBJ2-3; a possible D gene is TRBD2 (6 bases). The CDR3 sequence is 19 residues long. Germline V gene sequence: CDR1 SNHLY, CDR2 FYNNEI. Trimming cost V 0 bases and J 2 bases, with 21 bases left between them. This CDR3 is CASSEAVPGRIADTDTQYF. The covered CDR3 bases are TGTGCCAGCAGTGAAGCGGTCCCGGGTAGGATAGCGGACACAGATACG. The whole variable domain, filled in from reference TRBV2 and TRBJ2-3, reads EPEVTQTPSHQVTQMGQEVILRCVPISNHLYFYWYRQILGQKVEFLVSFYNNEISEKSEIFDDQFSVERPDGSNFTLKIRSTKLEDSAMYFCASSEAVPGRIADTDTQYFGPGTRLTVL.

Points on this clone: The read terminates 3 residues before the CDR3 end, so the remaining end is supplied by the germline J gene. V gene TRBV7-3 combines with J gene TRBJ1-6; 8 bases line up with TRBD1. The CDR3 is made up of 14 amino acids. Trimming at V came to 5 bases and at J to 7 bases, leaving 4 bases not matched to a gene. Per germline, CDR1 SGHTA and CDR2 FQGTGA. This CDR3 is CASSQGTGNSPLHF. Partial CDR3 DNA: TGTGCCAGCAGCCAAGGGACAGGCAATTCACCC.

With regard to this clone: The read is 3 residues too short to cover the CDR3 end, so that end is filled in from the germline J gene. V gene TRBV30 combines with J gene TRBJ2-2, with D possibly being TRBD1 (6 bases). Trimming left V 3 bases short and J 5 bases short, with 13 bases between. Germline CDR1 and CDR2: GTSNPN and SVGIG (reference sequence). This CDR3 is built from 14 residues. The CDR3 sequence is CAWRFGGYTGELFF. Incomplete CDR3 DNA: TGTGCCTGGAGATTTGGGGGCTATACCGGGGAG.

Comment on this clone: From the germline J gene comes the end of the CDR3, since the read stops 3 residues before it. The V gene is TRBV20-1, the J gene TRBJ2-3; the match to TRBD2 covers 10 bases. From germline, CDR1 is DFQATT and CDR2 SNEGSKA (reference sequence). Germline trimming cut 0 bases from V and 7 bases from J; bases unmatched to any gene: 7. This CDR3 is 15 amino acids long. CDR3 bases read: TGCAGTGCTAGAGACCCCGAGCGGGAGGGGAATACG. Amino acid sequence: CSARDPEREGNT. The whole CDR3 region reads CSARDPEREGNTQYF.

A note on this clone: The read comes to an end 3 residues before the CDR3 does, leaving the germline J gene to fill in the end. This sequence joins TRBV18 and TRBJ2-7; 7 bases align to TRBD2. Germline CDR1 reads KGHSH; CDR2 reads LQKENI. V lost 4 bases to trimming and J lost 3 bases; unmatched junction nucleotides: 6. The CDR3 consists of 14 residues. The sequenced part of the CDR3 DNA is TGTGCCAGCTCACTCCAGGCTAGCGGCTACGAG. Its translation: CASSLQASGYE. The complete CDR3 sequence is CASSLQASGYEQYF.

About this clone: The sequenced fragment ends 3 residues before the CDR3 boundary, so the rest is inferred from the germline J gene. This rearrangement joins TRBV7-9 to TRBJ1-1; D possibly corresponds to TRBD1 (6 bases). Germline CDR1 SEHNR, CDR2 FQNEAQ (reference sequence). V was pared by 2 bases and J by 3 bases, with 13 bases between. CDR3 length: 15 residues. The CDR3 bases that were read are TGTGCCAGCAGCTTACGTCAGGGGTCGGACACTGAA. It codes for CASSLRQGSDTE. The complete CDR3 protein is CASSLRQGSDTEAFF.

Comments on this clone: The read is 3 residues too short to cover the CDR3 end, so that end is filled in from the germline J gene. The rearrangement joins TRBV6-1 to TRBJ2-2, with a weak D call TRBD1 (6 bases). Germline loops: CDR1 MNHNS, CDR2 SASEGT. The CDR3 has 14 amino acids. V was clipped by 2 bases and J by 5 bases, with 9 bases between them. The CDR3 is CASSENRDTGELFF. CDR3 DNA (partial): TGTGCCAGCAGTGAAAACAGGGATACCGGGGAG.